The 27 T cell receptor beta chains reported below all come from one sample, sequenced in a study of vaccination effects on CD4 cells after COVID-19. Before sequencing took place, the ViraFEST assay used viral peptide pools to expand antigen-specific CD4+ T cells. An approximately ten-day culture period preceded the isolation of CD4+ T cells. Among the vaccine recipients, none had a prior SARS-CoV-2 infection, and nucleocapsid antibodies were negative. No cognate antigen is known for these TCRs. Only in-frame clones appear in the TCRdb table, and some are missing; sequencing was by immunoSEQ multiplex PCR. The profile covers tens of thousands of clones, with over 70% appearing a single time and around 32% taken by the ten largest. The sequenced sample was CD4+ T cells from PBMCs cultured with SARS-CoV-2 spike peptides, obtained before COVID-19 vaccination. These receptor sequences come from a human donor who received a COVID-19 vaccine.

The chain links TRBV6-5 to TRBJ1-3; D possibly corresponds to TRBD1 (5 bases). Trimming left V 6 bases short and J 2 bases short, with 11 bases between. CDR3 length: 14 amino acids. Germline V lookup: CDR1 MNHEY, CDR2 SVGAGI. CDR3 bases: TGTGCCAGCAGGCCCCAGGGTCCTGGAAACACCATATATTTT. Translating gives CASRPQGPGNTIYF.

This chain uses TRBV4-2 with TRBJ2-3; D possibly matches TRBD1 or TRBD2 (6 bases each). CDR3 length: 16 residues. Germline-derived CDR1 and CDR2 are LGHNA and YNFKEQ. Trimming shortened V by 1 base and J by 2 bases, and 13 bases separated the two germline ends. The CDR3 spells CASSQAPTGATDTQYF. The CDR3 DNA follows: TGTGCCAGCAGCCAAGCTCCGACGGGGGCCACAGATACGCAGTATTTT.

The rearrangement uses TRBV4-2 and TRBJ1-5; 9 nucleotides match TRBD1. The germline V gene has CDR1 LGHNA and CDR2 YNFKEQ. The CDR3 consists of 17 residues. J was trimmed by 1 base and V by 2 bases; bases with no gene match: 6. The CDR3 loop is CASSQNRGLISNQPQHF. The CDR3 DNA follows: TGTGCCAGCAGCCAAAACAGGGGGCTAATAAGCAATCAGCCCCAGCATTTT.

The genes are TRBV3-1 (or the pseudogene TRBV3-2) and TRBJ1-1; weak D call: TRBD1 (6 bases). The V gene's germline CDR1 is LGHDT and CDR2 YNNKEL (reference sequence). The germline V and J ends were trimmed by 4 bases and 3 bases, with 9 bases remaining between them. The CDR3 consists of 13 residues. This CDR3 reads CASSLGQYTEAFF. CDR3 coding DNA: TGTGCCAGCAGCCTCGGACAGTACACTGAAGCTTTCTTT.

The chain joins TRBV10-1 to TRBJ1-5; D call uncertain. Germline V gene sequence: CDR1 WNHNN, CDR2 SYGVQD (reference sequence). Trimming removed 0 bases from V and 0 bases from J, with 15 bases in between. The CDR3 contains 18 residues. The CDR3 DNA sequence: TGCGCCAGCAGTGAGTCCGGATGTGTAGAAAATAGCAATCAGCCCCAGCATTTT. Translating gives CASSESGCVENSNQPQHF.

The chain uses TRBV19 and TRBJ2-2; D could derive from TRBD1 or TRBD2 (6 bases each). CDR3 length equals 14 residues. The ends were cut back, 6 bases at V and 9 bases at J, with 17 bases in the middle. Per germline, CDR1 LNHDA and CDR2 SQIVND (reference sequence). This CDR3 is CASRTRMGGRELFF. CDR3 coding DNA: TGTGCCAGTAGAACCCGTATGGGGGGCCGGGAGCTGTTTTTT.

This clone was recorded only once. This rearrangement joins TRBV21-1 to TRBJ2-7; the table's D call TRBD1 went unverified against the DNA. TRBV21-1 is a known pseudogene. The CDR3 runs 14 residues. The CDR3 DNA sequence: TGTGCCAGACGGCAGACAGGGGGTTCCTACGAGCAGTACTTC. Translation gives CARRQTGGSYEQYF.

The V and J genes are TRBV6-5 and TRBJ2-1, with 8 bases lining up with TRBD2. The CDR3 is 14 residues long. From germline, CDR1 is MNHEY and CDR2 SVGAGI. J was trimmed by 2 bases and V by 6 bases; bases with no gene match: 3. CDR3 bases: TGTGCCAGCAGAACTAGCGGCACCTACAATGAGCAGTTCTTC. Encoded protein: CASRTSGTYNEQFF.

This clone showed up just once. The chain recombines TRBV11-2 with TRBJ2-5; D gene uncertain. V shed 3 bases and J shed 4 bases, with 12 bases lying between them. Germline V gene data show CDR1 as SGHAT and CDR2 as FQNNGV. The CDR3 has 14 amino acids. CDR3 region: CASSLADRRETQYF. CDR3 coding DNA: TGTGCCAGCAGCTTGGCAGATAGGCGAGAGACCCAGTACTTC.

The rearrangement uses TRBV21-1 and TRBJ1-5. TRBV21-1 is listed as a pseudogene. This CDR3 contains 15 residues. CDR3 sequence reads: CASSPTIYSNQPQHF. The CDR3 DNA follows: TGTGCCAGCAGTCCGACGATCTATAGCAATCAGCCCCAGCATTTT.

The gene calls are TRBV5-5 and TRBJ1-3, with D uncertain. CDR1 and CDR2 (germline): SGHKS, YYEKEE (reference sequence). The CDR3 contains 14 residues. V lost 0 bases and J 0 bases, leaving 4 bases between the germline ends. CDR3 DNA sequence: TGTGCCAGCAGCTTGGTCAGCTCTGGAAACACCATATATTTT. Its translation: CASSLVSSGNTIYF.

The chain uses TRBV7-8 and TRBJ1-3, with D unresolved. V lost 6 bases and J lost 0, with 15 bases in between. Looked up from germline, CDR1 is SGHVS and CDR2 is FQNEAQ. CDR3 length: 16 amino acids. CDR3 sequence: CASRLSERISGNTIYF. CDR3 nucleotides: TGTGCCAGCAGGCTATCGGAGCGGATCTCTGGAAACACCATATATTTT.

In this sample, this clone turned up a few times. The genes are TRBV6-4 and TRBJ1-2, with D possibly matching TRBD1 (5 bases). V was shortened by 0 bases and J by 5 bases, with 7 bases between the two germline ends. Germline V gene data show CDR1 as MRHNA and CDR2 as SNTAGT. This CDR3 is 13 amino acids long. CDR3 region: CASSDSPGYGYTF. In DNA, the CDR3 is TGTGCCAGCAGTGACTCGCCAGGGTATGGCTACACCTTC.

The gene calls are TRBV27 and TRBJ2-3; 8 nucleotides agree with TRBD1. The CDR3 extends over 15 amino acids. CDR1 and CDR2 (germline): MNHEY, SMNVEV (reference sequence). V gave up 6 bases and J gave up 0 bases; unmatched junction bases: 5. DNA for the CDR3: TGTGCCAGCAGCCCACAGGGGGTAAGCACAGATACGCAGTATTTT. This encodes CASSPQGVSTDTQYF.

The chain uses TRBV7-9 and TRBJ1-2; D unclear. Germline lookup yields CDR1 SEHNR and CDR2 FQNEAQ (reference sequence). Trimming removed 1 base at V and 4 bases at J, with 7 bases between. This CDR3 has 13 residues. CDR3 sequence (DNA): TGTGCCAGCAGCTTAGGTACCTTCTATGGCTACACCTTC. Protein: CASSLGTFYGYTF.

This clone was seen a single time. This rearrangement joins TRBV10-3 to TRBJ2-7; 9 nucleotides line up with TRBD2. Germline CDR1 and CDR2: ENHRY and SYGVKD. Trimming took 4 bases from V and 12 from J; bases not matched to a gene: 22. CDR3 size: 17 residues. CDR3 residues: CAISGGLASLPQYERYF. The CDR3 DNA follows: TGTGCCATCAGTGGCGGACTAGCGAGTTTGCCGCAATACGAGAGGTACTTC.

The chain combines TRBV6-1 with TRBJ2-1; tentatively, D is TRBD2 (6 bases). This CDR3 has 17 residues. Germline V gene sequence: CDR1 MNHNS, CDR2 SASEGT. V was pared by 2 bases and J by 1 base, with 15 bases between. The DNA of the CDR3 is TGTGCCAGCAGTGAAAAGAGAGGGACTGCATCCTACAATGAGCAGTTCTTC. Residues: CASSEKRGTASYNEQFF.

In its sample, this clone was seen a few times. The CDR3 DNA is TGTGCCAGCAACGAGGGAGGGCCCGGGGAGCTGTTTTTT. Translating gives CASNEGGPGELFF. The V gene is TRBV2, the J gene TRBJ2-2; 7 bases fit TRBD2. CDR1 and CDR2 from the germline V gene are SNHLY and FYNNEI. J was trimmed by 6 bases and V by 7 bases; bases with no gene match: 5. The CDR3 runs 13 residues.

The chain links TRBV7-2 to TRBJ2-7; D may be TRBD2 (6 bases). The V gene's germline CDR1 is SGHTA and CDR2 FQGNSA. V lost 5 bases to trimming and J lost 0 bases, with 14 bases between them. This CDR3 region has 15 residues. For the CDR3, the DNA is TGTGCCAGCAGCGCGGGACTCTCCAGCTCCTACGAGCAGTACTTC. It translates to CASSAGLSSSYEQYF.

In its sample, this clone was seen a few times. J is TRBJ2-3 and V is TRBV5-1; tentatively, D is TRBD2 (5 bases). This CDR3 has 16 amino acids. Germline V gene lookup returns CDR1 SGHRS and CDR2 YFSETQ. The ends were cut back, 0 bases at V and 4 bases at J, with 15 bases in the middle. The CDR3 DNA reads as TGCGCCAGCAGCTTGGCCGGTAGAGGGTCGTCAGATACGCAGTATTTT. Protein sequence: CASSLAGRGSSDTQYF.

The chain uses TRBV5-1 and TRBJ2-3; D is undetermined. Per the germline V gene, CDR1 is SGHRS and CDR2 is YFSETQ. V was shortened by 0 bases and J by 3 bases, with 5 bases between the two germline ends. The CDR3 is made up of 13 amino acids. The CDR3, as DNA: TGCGCCAGCAGCTTGGTTCCTACAGATACGCAGTATTTT. Its protein product is CASSLVPTDTQYF.

The rearrangement joins TRBV3-1 (or the pseudogene TRBV3-2) to TRBJ2-5, with D possibly matching TRBD2 (6 bases). The V gene lost 2 bases and the J gene lost 4 bases, with 8 bases spanning the gap. The germline V gene encodes CDR1 LGHDT and CDR2 YNNKEL (reference sequence). The CDR3 has 13 residues. CDR3 nucleotide sequence: TGTGCCAGCAGCCAACCCGGGAGAGAGACCCAGTACTTC. Protein product: CASSQPGRETQYF.

This clone was found a few times. The rearrangement joins TRBV5-8 to TRBJ1-2; D ambiguous. The germline V gene encodes CDR1 SGHTS and CDR2 YDEGEE. Trimming removed 4 bases from V and 5 bases from J, with 6 bases in between. The CDR3 sequence is 11 residues long. CDR3: CASSAPYGYTF. The CDR3 DNA follows: TGTGCCAGCAGCGCGCCGTATGGCTACACCTTC.

The chain uses TRBV2 and TRBJ1-2; D is unclear. The CDR3 runs to 14 residues. V was clipped by 5 bases and J by 6 bases, with 16 bases between them. Germline-derived CDR1 and CDR2 are SNHLY and FYNNEI. The CDR3 nucleotides read TGTGCCAGCAGTAGTTACTCACAGACTCATGGCTACACCTTC. It is translated as CASSSYSQTHGYTF.

CDR3 protein: CASSGGGGTNYEQYF. The CDR3 nucleotides are TGTGCCAGCAGCGGGGGAGGGGGGACAAACTACGAGCAGTACTTC. V usage is TRBV6-5 and J usage is TRBJ2-7; TRBD2 is a possible D gene (7 bases). The CDR3 length is 15 residues. The V end lost 6 bases, the J end lost 3 bases, and 18 bases lay between the germline ends. CDR1 MNHEY and CDR2 SVGAGI come from the germline V gene.

This chain joins TRBV3-1 (or the pseudogene TRBV3-2) and TRBJ1-2; TRBD1 is a possible D gene (5 bases). CDR3 length: 14 residues. CDR1 is LGHDT, CDR2 YNNKEL, per germline (reference sequence). With 2 bases removed from V and 5 bases from J, the gap between germline ends came to 12 bases. CDR3 DNA sequence: TGTGCCAGCAGCCAACGACAGTTCTCTTATGGCTACACCTTC. Amino acid sequence: CASSQRQFSYGYTF.

The V gene is TRBV6-5, the J gene TRBJ1-3, with D hard to call. This CDR3 has 16 residues. V dropped 4 bases and J dropped 0 bases, with 13 bases sitting between them. Germline loops: CDR1 MNHEY, CDR2 SVGAGI. CDR3 sequence: CASSLQAPSSGNTIYF. In DNA, the CDR3 is TGTGCCAGCAGTTTACAAGCCCCCAGCTCTGGAAACACCATATATTTT.